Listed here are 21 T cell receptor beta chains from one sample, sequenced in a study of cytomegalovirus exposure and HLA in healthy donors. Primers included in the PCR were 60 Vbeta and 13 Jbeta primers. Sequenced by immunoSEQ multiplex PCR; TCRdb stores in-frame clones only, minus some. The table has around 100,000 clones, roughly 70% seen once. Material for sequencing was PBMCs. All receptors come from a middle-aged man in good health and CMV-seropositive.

The CDR3 region has the DNA TGCGCCAGCAGCCAACACACGGGACAGGGGGCTGGCGAGCAGTACTTC. This codes for CASSQHTGQGAGEQYF. The chain combines TRBV4-1 with TRBJ2-7; 12 positions match TRBD1. This CDR3 region has 16 residues. In germline, CDR1 is MGHRA, CDR2 YSYEKL. Losses at the gene ends were 2 bases for V and 6 bases for J; bases not matched to a gene: 8.

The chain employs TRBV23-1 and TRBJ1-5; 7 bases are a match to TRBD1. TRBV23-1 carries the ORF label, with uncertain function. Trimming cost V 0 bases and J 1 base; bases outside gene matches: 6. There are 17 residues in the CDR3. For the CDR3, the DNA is TGCGCCAGCAGTCAATCTATAAAGGACAGGAGCAATCAGCCCCAGCATTTT. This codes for CASSQSIKDRSNQPQHF.

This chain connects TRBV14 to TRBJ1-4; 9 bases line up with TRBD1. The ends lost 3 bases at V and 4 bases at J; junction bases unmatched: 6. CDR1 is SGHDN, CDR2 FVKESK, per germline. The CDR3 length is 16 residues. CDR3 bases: TGTGCCAGCAGCCAGCAACCGGGACAGGGTAATGAAAAACTGTTTTTT. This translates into CASSQQPGQGNEKLFF.

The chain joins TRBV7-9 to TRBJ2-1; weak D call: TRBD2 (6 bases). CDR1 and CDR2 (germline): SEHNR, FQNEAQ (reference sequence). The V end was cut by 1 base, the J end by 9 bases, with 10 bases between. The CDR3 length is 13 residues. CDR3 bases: TGTGCCAGCAGCTTAGTGGCCGGGGGTGAGCAGTTCTTC. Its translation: CASSLVAGGEQFF.

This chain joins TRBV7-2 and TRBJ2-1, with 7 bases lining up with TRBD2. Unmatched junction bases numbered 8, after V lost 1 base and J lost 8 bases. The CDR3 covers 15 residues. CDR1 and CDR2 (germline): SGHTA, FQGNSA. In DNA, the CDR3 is TGTGCCAGCAGCTTAGTCGGCGGGAGAATGGATGAGCAGTTCTTC. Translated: CASSLVGGRMDEQFF.

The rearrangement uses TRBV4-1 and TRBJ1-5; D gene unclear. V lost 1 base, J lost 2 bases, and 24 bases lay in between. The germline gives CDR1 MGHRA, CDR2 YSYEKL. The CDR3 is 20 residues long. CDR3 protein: CASSQAPLGLRVRGNQPQHF. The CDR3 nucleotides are TGCGCCAGCAGCCAAGCCCCCCTGGGCCTAAGGGTGAGGGGCAATCAGCCCCAGCATTTT.

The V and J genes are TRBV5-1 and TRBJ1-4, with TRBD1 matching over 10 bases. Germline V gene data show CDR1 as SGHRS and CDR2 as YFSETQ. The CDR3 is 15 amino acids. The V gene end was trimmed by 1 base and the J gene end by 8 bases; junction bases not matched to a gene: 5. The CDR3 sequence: CASSLTGTGVEKLFF. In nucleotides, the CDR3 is TGCGCCAGCAGCTTGACTGGGACAGGGGTAGAAAAACTGTTTTTT.

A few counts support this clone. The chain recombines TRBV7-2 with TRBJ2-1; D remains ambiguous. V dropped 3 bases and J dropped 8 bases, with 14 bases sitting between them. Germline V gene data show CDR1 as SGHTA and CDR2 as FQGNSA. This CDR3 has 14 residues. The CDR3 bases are TGTGCCAGCAGCTTCCCACTAATCTGGTATGAGCAGTTCTTC. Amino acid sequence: CASSFPLIWYEQFF. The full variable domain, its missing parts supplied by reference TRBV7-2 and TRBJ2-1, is GAGVSQSPSNKVTEKGKDVELRCDPISGHTALYWYRQSLGQGLEFLIYFQGNSAPDKSGLPSDRFSAERTGGSVSTLTIQRTQQEDSAVYLCASSFPLIWYEQFFGPGTRLTVL.

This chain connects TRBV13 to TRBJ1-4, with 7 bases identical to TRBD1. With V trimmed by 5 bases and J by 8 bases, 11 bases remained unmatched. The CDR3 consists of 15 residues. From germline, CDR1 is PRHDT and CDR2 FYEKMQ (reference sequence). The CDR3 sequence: CASSPGTALGEKLFF. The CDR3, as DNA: TGTGCCAGCAGCCCAGGGACAGCACTAGGGGAAAAACTGTTTTTT.

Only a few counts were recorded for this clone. Written as DNA, the CDR3 is TGTGCCAGCACCCCACAGGGGAGTACAGATACGCAGTATTTT. It translates to CASTPQGSTDTQYF. The chain links TRBV6-6 to TRBJ2-3, with 7 bases fitting TRBD1. Germline V CDR1 and CDR2: MNHNY, SVGAGI (reference sequence). The CDR3 is 14 residues long. Trimming removed 7 bases from V and 3 bases from J; junction bases left unmatched: 7.

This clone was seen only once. CDR3 protein: CASSPLTDSNQPQHF. Here the CDR3 DNA reads TGCGCCAGCAGCCCCTTAACAGATAGCAATCAGCCCCAGCATTTT. The chain carries TRBV4-1 and TRBJ1-5; D is ambiguous. This CDR3 has 15 residues. With 4 bases removed from V and 0 bases from J, the gap between germline ends came to 10 bases. Looked up from germline, CDR1 is MGHRA and CDR2 is YSYEKL.

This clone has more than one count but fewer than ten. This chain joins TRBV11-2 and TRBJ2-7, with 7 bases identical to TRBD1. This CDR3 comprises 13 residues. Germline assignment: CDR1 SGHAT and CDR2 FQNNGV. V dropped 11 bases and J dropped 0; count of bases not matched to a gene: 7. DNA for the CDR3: TGTGCCGTGCCGACAGGGAGCTCCTACGAGCAGTACTTC. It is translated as CAVPTGSSYEQYF. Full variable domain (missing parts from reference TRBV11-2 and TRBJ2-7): EAGVAQSPRYKIIEKRQSVAFWCNPISGHATLYWYQQILGQGPKLLIQFQNNGVVDDSQLPKDRFSAERLKGVDSTLKIQPAKLEDSAVYLCAVPTGSSYEQYFGPGTRLTVT.

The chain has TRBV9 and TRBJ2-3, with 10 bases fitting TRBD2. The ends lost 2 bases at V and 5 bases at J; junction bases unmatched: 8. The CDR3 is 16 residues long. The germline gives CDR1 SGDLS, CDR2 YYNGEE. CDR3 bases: TGTGCCAGCAGCGTGGCTAGCGGGAGATTTGGAGATACGCAGTATTTT. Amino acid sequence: CASSVASGRFGDTQYF. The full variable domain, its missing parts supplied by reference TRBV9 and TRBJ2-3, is DSGVTQTPKHLITATGQRVTLRCSPRSGDLSVYWYQQSLDQGLQFLIQYYNGEERAKGNILERFSAQQFPDLHSELNLSSLELGDSALYFCASSVASGRFGDTQYFGPGTRLTVL.

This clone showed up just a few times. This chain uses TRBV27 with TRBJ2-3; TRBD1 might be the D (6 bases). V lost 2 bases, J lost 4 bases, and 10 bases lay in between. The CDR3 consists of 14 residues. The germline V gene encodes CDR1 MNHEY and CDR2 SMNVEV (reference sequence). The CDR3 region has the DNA TGTGCCAGCAGTTTAAACAGGGTAGCAGATACGCAGTATTTT. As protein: CASSLNRVADTQYF.

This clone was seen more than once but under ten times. The CDR3 is CAWSPQYSASNYGYTF. CDR3 DNA: TGTGCCTGGAGTCCCCAATACAGTGCCTCTAACTATGGCTACACCTTC. This chain uses TRBV30 with TRBJ1-2; no clear D gene. The CDR3 is made up of 16 amino acids. The germline V and J ends were trimmed by 2 bases and 0 bases, with 16 bases remaining between them. Germline CDR1 is GTSNPN and CDR2 is SVGIG (reference sequence).

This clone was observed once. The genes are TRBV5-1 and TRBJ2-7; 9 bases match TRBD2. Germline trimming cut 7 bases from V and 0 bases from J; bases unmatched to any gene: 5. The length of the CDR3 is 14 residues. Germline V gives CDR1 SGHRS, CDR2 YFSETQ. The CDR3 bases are TGCGCCAGCGCCCATAGCGGGAGCTCCTACGAGCAGTACTTC. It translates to CASAHSGSSYEQYF.

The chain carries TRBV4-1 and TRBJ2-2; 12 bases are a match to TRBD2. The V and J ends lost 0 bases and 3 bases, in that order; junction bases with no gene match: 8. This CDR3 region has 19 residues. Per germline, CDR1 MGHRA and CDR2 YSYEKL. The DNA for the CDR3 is TGCGCCAGCAGCCAAGAGAAACTAGCGGGAGGCGGGGACACCGGGGAGCTGTTTTTT. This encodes CASSQEKLAGGGDTGELFF.

The CDR3 bases are TGTGCCAGCAGCCTAAAGACTAGCGGGAACTACCAGACGCAGTATTTT. Translated, it gives CASSLKTSGNYQTQYF. This chain connects TRBV7-9 to TRBJ2-3; 11 positions match TRBD2. Trimming took 5 bases from V and 9 from J; bases not matched to a gene: 13. This CDR3 is 16 amino acids long. Germline V gene sequence: CDR1 SEHNR, CDR2 FQNEAQ (reference sequence).

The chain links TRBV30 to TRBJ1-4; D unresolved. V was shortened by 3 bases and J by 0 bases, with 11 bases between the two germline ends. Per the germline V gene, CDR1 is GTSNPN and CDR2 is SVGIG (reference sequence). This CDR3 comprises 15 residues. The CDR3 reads CAWSPDFATNEKLFF. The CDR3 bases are TGTGCCTGGAGCCCCGACTTTGCAACTAATGAAAAACTGTTTTTT.

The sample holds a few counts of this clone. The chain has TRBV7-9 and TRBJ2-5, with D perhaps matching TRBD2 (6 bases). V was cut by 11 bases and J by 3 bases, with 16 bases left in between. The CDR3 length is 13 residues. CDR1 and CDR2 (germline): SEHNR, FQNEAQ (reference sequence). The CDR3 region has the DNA TGTGCCGGAGGGCTTGCTAGCGAAGAGACCCAGTACTTC. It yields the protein CAGGLASEETQYF.

The DNA of the CDR3 is TGCGCCAGCAGCCCCCATGACAGTAGGGAGACCCAGTACTTC. This encodes CASSPHDSRETQYF. J is TRBJ2-5 and V is TRBV4-3; a possible D gene is TRBD1 (5 bases). Trimming removed 4 bases from V and 5 bases from J, with 14 bases in between. The germline gives CDR1 LGHNA, CDR2 YSLEER. CDR3 length: 14 amino acids.